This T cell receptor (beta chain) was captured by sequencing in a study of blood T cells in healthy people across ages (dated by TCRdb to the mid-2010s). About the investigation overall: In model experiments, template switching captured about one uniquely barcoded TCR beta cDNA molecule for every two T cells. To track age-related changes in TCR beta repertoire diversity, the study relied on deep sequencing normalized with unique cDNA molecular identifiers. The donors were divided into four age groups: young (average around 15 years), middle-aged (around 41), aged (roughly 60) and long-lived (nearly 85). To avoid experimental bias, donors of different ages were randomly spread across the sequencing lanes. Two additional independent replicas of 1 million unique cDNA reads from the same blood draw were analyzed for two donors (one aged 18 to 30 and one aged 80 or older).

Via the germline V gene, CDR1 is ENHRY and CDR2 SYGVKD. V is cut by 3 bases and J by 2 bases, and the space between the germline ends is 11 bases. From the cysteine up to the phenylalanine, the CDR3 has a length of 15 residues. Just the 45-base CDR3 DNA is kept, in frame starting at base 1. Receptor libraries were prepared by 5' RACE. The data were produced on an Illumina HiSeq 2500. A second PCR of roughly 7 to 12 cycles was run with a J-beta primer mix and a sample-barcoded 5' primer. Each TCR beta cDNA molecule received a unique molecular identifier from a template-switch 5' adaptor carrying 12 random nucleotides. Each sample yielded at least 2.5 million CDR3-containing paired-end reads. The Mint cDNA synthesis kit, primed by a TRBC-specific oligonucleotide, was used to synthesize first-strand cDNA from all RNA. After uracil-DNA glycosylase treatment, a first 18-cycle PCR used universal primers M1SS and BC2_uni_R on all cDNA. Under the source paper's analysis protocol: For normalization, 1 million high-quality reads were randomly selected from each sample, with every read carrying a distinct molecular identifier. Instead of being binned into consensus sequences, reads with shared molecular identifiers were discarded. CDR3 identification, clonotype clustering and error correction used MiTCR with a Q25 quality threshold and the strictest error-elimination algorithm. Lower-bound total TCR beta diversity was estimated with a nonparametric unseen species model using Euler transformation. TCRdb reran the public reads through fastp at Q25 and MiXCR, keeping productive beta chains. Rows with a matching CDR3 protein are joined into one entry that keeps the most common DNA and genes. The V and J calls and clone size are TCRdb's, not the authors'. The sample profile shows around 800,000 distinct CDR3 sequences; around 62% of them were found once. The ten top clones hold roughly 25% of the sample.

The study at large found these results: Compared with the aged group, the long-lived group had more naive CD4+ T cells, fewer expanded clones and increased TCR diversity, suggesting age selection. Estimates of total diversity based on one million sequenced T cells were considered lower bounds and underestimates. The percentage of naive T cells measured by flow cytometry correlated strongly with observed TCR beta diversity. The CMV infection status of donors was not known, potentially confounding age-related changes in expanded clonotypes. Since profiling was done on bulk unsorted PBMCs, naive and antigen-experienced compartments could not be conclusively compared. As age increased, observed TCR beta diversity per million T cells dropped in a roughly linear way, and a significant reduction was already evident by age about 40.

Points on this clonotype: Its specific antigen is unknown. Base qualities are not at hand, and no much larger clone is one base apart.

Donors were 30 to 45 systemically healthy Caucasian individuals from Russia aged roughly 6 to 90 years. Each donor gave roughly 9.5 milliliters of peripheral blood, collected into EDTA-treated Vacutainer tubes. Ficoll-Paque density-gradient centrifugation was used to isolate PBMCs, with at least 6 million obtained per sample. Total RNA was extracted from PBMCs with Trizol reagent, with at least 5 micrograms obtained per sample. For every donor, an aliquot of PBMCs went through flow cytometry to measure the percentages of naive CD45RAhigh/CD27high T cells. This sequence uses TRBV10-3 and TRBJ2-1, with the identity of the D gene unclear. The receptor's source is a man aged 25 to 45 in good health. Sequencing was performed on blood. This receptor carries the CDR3 CAISDVEKPYNEQFF. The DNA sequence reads TGTGCCATCAGTGATGTGGAGAAGCCCTACAATGAGCAGTTCTTC.